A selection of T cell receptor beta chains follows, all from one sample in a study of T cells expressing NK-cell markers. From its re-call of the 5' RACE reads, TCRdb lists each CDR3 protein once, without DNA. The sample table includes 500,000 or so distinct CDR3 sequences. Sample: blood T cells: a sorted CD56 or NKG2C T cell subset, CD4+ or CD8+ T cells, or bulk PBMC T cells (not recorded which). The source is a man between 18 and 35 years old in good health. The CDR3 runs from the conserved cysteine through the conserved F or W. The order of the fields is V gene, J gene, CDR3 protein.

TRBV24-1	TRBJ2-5	CATSSSGNSAQETQYF
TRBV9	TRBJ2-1	CASSVGGGEQFF
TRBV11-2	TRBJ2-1	CASSAMFSGTGMYNEQFF
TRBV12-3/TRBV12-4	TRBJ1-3	CASSFAGSRGNTIYF
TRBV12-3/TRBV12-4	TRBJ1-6	CASSLGSIGRPLHF
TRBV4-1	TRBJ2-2	CASSQVGEEGGELFF
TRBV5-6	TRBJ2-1	CASSLSTSQDNEQFF
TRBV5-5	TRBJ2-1	CASSLPLTRQFF
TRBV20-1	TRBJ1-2	CSAPELSGPEGYTF
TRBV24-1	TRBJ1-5	CATSDSSTQHF
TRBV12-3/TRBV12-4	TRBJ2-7	CASSFGGRGSYEQYF
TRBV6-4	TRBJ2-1	CASSLRASYNEQFF
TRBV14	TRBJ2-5	CASSQLGRKETQYF
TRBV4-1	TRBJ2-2	CASSHDRSSSPGELFF
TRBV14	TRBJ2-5	CASSEHRETQYF
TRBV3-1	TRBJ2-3	CASSQEGLTTDTQYF
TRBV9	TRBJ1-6	CASSVEASSYNSPLHF
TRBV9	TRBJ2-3	CASSVLAGSGITDTQYF
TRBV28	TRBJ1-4	CASSLGAFTTNEKLFF
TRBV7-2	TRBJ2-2	CASSPSILREITGELFF
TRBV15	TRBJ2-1	CATSRAMNEQFF
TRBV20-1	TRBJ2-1	CSARDPTSGRSYNEQFF
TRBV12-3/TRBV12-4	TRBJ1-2	CASSLSAGANYGYTF
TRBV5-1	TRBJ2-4	CASSLGWELAKNIQYF
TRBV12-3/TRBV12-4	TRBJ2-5	CASTGLAVIGETQYF
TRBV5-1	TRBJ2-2	CASRGTSANTGELFF
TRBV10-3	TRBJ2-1	CAIAMLADSEQFF
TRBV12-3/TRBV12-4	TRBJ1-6	CASSFSVVGSPLHF
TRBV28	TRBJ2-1	CASSLPGLAGNEQFF
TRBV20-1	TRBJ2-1	CSARDLKQVAVETAFF
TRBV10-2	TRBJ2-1	CASSPSGTSGSVHEQFF
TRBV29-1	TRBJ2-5	CSAHTGLKETQYF
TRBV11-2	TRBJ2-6	CASSFHLQPGANVLTF
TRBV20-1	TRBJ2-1	CSAEGEGRNNEQFF
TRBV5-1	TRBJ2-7	CASSLSLGQGFHEQYF
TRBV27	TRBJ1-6	CASSSQGSSPLHF